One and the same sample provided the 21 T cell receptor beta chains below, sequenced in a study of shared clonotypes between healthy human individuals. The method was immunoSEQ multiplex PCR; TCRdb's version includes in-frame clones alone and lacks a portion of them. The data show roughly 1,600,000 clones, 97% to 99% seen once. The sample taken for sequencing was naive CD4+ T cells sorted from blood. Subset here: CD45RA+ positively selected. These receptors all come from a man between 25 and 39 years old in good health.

The CDR3 DNA sequence: TGTGCCAGCAGCTTAGATCTTAATAGCGGGGTGTACGAGCAGTACTTC. This codes for CASSLDLNSGVYEQYF. The chain has TRBV7-2 and TRBJ2-7; 8 bases are a match to TRBD2. The CDR3 contains 16 residues. Germline lookup yields CDR1 SGHTA and CDR2 FQGNSA. V was clipped by 1 base and J by 4 bases; unmatched bases: 9.

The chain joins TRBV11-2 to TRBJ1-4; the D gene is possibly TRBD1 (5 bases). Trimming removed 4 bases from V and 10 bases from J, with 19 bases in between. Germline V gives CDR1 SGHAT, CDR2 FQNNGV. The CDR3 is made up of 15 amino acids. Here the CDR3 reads CASSSLGGRRGKLFF. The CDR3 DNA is TGTGCCAGCAGCTCACTTGGGGGAAGACGCGGAAAACTGTTTTTT.

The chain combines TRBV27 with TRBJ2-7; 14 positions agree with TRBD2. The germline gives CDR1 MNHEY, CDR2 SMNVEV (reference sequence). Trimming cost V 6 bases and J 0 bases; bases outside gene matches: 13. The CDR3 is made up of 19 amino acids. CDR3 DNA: TGTGCCAGCAGCGAACTGGGACTAGCGGGAGAGCGGGGCTCCTACGAGCAGTACTTC. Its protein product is CASSELGLAGERGSYEQYF.

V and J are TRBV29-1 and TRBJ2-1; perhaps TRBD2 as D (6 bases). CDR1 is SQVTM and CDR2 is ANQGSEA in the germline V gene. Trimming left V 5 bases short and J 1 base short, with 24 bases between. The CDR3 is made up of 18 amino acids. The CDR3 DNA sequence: TGCAGCGTTTCGGGAGCCACCTACCCTCGTGATTCCTACAATGAGCAGTTCTTC. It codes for CSVSGATYPRDSYNEQFF.

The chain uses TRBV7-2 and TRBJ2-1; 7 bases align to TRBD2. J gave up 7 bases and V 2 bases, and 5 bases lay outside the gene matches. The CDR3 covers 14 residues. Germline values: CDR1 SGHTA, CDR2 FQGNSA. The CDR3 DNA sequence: TGTGCCAGCAGCTTACAGCGGGGAAGGAATGAGCAGTTCTTC. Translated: CASSLQRGRNEQFF.

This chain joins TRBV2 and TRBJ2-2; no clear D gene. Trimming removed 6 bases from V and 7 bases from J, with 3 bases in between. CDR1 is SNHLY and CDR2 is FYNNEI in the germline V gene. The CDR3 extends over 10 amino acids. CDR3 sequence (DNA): TGTGCCAGCAGGCTCGGGGAGCTGTTTTTT. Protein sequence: CASRLGELFF.

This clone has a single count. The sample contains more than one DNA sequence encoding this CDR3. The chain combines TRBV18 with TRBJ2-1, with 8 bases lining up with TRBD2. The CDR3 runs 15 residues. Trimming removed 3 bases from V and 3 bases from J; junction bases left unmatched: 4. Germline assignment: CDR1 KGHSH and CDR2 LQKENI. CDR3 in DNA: TGTGCCAGCTCACCGGGAGCGGGAGTCTACAATGAGCAGTTCTTC. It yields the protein CASSPGAGVYNEQFF.

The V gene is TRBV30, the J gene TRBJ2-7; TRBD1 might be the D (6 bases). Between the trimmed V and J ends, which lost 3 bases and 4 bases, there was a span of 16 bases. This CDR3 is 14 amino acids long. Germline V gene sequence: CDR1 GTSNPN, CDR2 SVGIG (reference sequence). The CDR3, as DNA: TGTGCCTGGAGGCATAGACAGGTTAGATACGAGCAGTACTTC. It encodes CAWRHRQVRYEQYF.

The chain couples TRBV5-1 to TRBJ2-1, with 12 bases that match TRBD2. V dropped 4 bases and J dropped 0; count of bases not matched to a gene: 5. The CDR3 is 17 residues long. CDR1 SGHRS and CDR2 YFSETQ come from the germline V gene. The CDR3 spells CASSRRLAGDSYNEQFF. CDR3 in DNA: TGCGCCAGCAGCCGCAGACTAGCGGGAGACTCCTACAATGAGCAGTTCTTC.

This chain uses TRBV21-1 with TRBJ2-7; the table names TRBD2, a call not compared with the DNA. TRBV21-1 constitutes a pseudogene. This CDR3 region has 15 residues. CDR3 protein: CASSKPRTRCHEQYF. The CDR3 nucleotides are TGTGCCAGCAGCAAACCCCGGACTAGGTGTCACGAGCAGTACTTC.

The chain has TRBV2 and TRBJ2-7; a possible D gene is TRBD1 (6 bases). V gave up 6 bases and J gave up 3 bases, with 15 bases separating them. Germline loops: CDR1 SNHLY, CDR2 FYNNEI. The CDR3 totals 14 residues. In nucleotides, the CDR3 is TGTGCCAGCAGGAGCAGGGGCCACAGCTACGAGCAGTACTTC. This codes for CASRSRGHSYEQYF.

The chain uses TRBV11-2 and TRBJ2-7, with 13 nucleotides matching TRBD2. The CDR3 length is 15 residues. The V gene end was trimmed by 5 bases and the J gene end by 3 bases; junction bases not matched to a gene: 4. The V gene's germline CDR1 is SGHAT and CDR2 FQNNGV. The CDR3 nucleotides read TGTGCCAGCAGCCCGGGACTAGCGGGGATCTACGAGCAGTACTTC. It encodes CASSPGLAGIYEQYF.

The CDR3 region is CASPLGIDGGYTF. DNA for the CDR3: TGTGCCAGCCCCTTGGGAATTGATGGTGGCTACACCTTC. This chain uses TRBV25-1 with TRBJ1-2; D not certain. V lost 8 bases and J lost 7, with 17 bases in between. The germline gives CDR1 MGHDK, CDR2 SYGVNS. The CDR3 runs 13 residues.

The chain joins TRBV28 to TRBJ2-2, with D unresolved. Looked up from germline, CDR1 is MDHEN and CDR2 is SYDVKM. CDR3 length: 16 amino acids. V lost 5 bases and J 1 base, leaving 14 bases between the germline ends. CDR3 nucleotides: TGTGCCAGCAGTCTCACCCTTTCGCGGAACACCGGGGAGCTGTTTTTT. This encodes CASSLTLSRNTGELFF.

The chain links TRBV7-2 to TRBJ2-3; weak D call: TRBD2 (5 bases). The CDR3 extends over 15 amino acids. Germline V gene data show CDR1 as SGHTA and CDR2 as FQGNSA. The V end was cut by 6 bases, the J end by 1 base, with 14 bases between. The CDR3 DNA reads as TGTGCCAGCAGTCTCTCCGGGATCCGCACAGATACGCAGTATTTT. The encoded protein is CASSLSGIRTDTQYF.

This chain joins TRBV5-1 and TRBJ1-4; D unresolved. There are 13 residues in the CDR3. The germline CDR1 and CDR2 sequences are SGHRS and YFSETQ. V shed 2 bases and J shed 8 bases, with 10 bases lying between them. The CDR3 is CASSLQIGEKLFF. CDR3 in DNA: TGCGCCAGCAGCTTACAGATAGGAGAAAAACTGTTTTTT.

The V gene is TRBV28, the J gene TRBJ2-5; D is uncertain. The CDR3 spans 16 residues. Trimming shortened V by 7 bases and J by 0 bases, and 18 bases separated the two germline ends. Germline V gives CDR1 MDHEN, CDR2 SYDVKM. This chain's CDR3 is CASTPRRSLYQETQYF. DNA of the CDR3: TGTGCCAGCACCCCGAGGCGCAGTTTGTACCAAGAGACCCAGTACTTC.

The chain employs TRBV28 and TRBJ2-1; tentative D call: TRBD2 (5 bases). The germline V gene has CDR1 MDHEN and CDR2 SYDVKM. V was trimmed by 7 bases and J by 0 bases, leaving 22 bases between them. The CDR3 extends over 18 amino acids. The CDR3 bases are TGTGCCAGCACCAAAAAGGGCGGGCGGGTCCACTCCTACAATGAGCAGTTCTTC. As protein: CASTKKGGRVHSYNEQFF.

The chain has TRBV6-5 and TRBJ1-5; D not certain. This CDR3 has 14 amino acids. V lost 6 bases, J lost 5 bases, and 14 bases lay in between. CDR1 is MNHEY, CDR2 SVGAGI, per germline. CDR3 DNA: TGTGCCAGCAGCCCCAGGAGGGCAGATCAGCCCCAGCATTTT. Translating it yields CASSPRRADQPQHF.

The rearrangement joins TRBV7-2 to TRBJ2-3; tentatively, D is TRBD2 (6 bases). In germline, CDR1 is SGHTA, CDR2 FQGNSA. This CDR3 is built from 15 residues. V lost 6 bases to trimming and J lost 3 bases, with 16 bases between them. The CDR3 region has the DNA TGTGCCAGCAGGGGGGTCGGGAGTTGGACAGATACGCAGTATTTT. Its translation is CASRGVGSWTDTQYF. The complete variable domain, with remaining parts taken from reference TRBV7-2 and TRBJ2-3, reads GAGVSQSPSNKVTEKGKDVELRCDPISGHTALYWYRQSLGQGLEFLIYFQGNSAPDKSGLPSDRFSAERTGGSVSTLTIQRTQQEDSAVYLCASRGVGSWTDTQYFGPGTRLTVL.

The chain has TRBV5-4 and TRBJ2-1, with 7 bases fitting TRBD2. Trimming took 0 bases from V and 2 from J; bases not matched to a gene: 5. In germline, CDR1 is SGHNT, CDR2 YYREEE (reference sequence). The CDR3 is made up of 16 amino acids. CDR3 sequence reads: CASSLGRGEAYNEQFF. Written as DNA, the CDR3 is TGTGCCAGCAGCTTGGGCCGGGGGGAGGCCTACAATGAGCAGTTCTTC. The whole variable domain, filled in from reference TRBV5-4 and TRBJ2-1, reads ETGVTQSPTHLIKTRGQQVTLRCSSQSGHNTVSWYQQALGQGPQFIFQYYREEENGRGNFPPRFSGLQFPNYSSELNVNALELDDSALYLCASSLGRGEAYNEQFFGPGTRLTVL.